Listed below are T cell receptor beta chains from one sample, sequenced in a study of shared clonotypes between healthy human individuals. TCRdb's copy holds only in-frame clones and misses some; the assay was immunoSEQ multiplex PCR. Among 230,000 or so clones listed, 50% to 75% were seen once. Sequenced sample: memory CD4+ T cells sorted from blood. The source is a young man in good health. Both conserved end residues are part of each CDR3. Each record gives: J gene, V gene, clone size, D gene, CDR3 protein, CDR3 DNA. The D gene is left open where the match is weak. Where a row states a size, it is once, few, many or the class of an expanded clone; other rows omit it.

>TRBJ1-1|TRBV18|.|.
CASSSLTGLWMNTEAFF
TGTGCCAGCTCATCCCTTACCGGTTTATGGATGAACACTGAAGCTTTCTTT
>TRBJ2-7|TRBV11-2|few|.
CASSLSGKDHEQYF
TGTGCCAGCAGCTTATCAGGGAAAGATCACGAGCAGTACTTC
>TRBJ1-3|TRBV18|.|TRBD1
CASSPTQGRSGNTIYF
TGTGCCAGCTCACCGACACAGGGGAGGTCTGGAAACACCATATATTTT
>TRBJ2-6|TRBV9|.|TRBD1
CASSPRDRGSGANVLTF
TGTGCCAGCAGCCCCCGGGACAGGGGATCTGGGGCCAACGTCCTGACTTTC
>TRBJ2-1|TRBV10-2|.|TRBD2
CASTLATSGAYNEQFF
TGCGCCAGCACCCTGGCGACTAGCGGGGCATACAATGAGCAGTTCTTC
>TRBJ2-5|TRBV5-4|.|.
CASSFAGAWETQYF
TGTGCCAGCAGCTTCGCAGGGGCATGGGAGACCCAGTACTTC
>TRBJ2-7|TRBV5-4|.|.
CASSLEGTEQYF
TGTGCCAGCAGCTTGGAAGGGACCGAGCAGTACTTC
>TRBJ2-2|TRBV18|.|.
CASTTGTENTGELFF
TGTGCCAGCACGACCGGGACGGAGAACACCGGGGAGCTGTTTTTT
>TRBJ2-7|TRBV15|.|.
CATSRGPDSYEQYF
TGTGCCACCAGCAGAGGGCCTGACTCCTACGAGCAGTACTTC
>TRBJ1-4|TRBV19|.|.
CASQQGGATNEKLFF
TGTGCCAGTCAACAGGGCGGTGCAACTAATGAAAAACTGTTTTTT
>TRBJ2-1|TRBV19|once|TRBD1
CASSSLPTGNEQFF
TGTGCCAGTAGTTCGCTGCCGACAGGGAATGAGCAGTTCTTC
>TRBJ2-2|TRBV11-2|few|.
CASSSIGRTGELFF
TGTGCCAGCAGCTCCATAGGGAGGACCGGGGAGCTGTTTTTT
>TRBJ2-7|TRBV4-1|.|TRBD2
CASSQRTSGNEQYF
TGCGCCAGCAGCCAACGGACTAGCGGTAACGAGCAGTACTTC
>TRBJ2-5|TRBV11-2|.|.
CASSEQQETQYF
TGTGCCAGCAGTGAGCAACAAGAGACCCAGTACTTC
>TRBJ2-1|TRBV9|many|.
CASSAGGLAVYNEQFF
TGTGCCAGCAGCGCCGGGGGGCTAGCAGTTTACAATGAGCAGTTCTTC
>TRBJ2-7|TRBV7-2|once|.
CASSLDGVEQYF
TGTGCCAGCAGCTTAGACGGGGTCGAGCAGTACTTC
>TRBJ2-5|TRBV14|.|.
CASSQDLGLVSGETQYF
TGTGCCAGCAGCCAAGATCTGGGGCTAGTAAGCGGAGAGACCCAGTACTTC
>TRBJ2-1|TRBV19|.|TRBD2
CASSIGTSGRALLMYEQFF
TGTGCCAGTAGTATTGGGACTAGCGGGAGGGCCCTCCTTATGTATGAGCAGTTCTTC
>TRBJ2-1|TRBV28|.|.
CASSLVRPYNEQFF
TGTGCCAGCAGTTTGGTCAGGCCCTACAATGAGCAGTTCTTC
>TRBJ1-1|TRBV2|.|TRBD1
CASRKTGGYTEAFF
TGTGCCAGCAGGAAGACAGGGGGGTACACTGAAGCTTTCTTT
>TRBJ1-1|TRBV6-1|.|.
CASGGNTEAFF
TGTGCCAGCGGCGGGAACACTGAAGCTTTCTTT
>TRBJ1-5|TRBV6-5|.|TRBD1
CASSTDRFQPQHF
TGTGCCAGCAGCACGGACAGGTTCCAGCCCCAGCATTTT
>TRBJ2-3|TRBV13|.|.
CASSVGRDGDTQYF
TGTGCCAGCAGCGTAGGACGGGATGGAGATACGCAGTATTTT
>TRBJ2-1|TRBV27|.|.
CASSFSGPWGSYNEQFF
TGTGCCAGCAGTTTTTCAGGGCCATGGGGCTCCTACAATGAGCAGTTCTTC
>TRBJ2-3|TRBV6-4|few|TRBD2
CASSLAGGTDTQYF
TGTGCCAGCAGCCTAGCGGGAGGGACAGATACGCAGTATTTT
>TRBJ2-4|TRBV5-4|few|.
CASSDNREGIQYF
TGTGCCAGCAGCGATAACAGGGAGGGCATTCAGTACTTC
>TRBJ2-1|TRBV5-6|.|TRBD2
CASSLLAGGPHEQFF
TGTGCCAGCAGCTTGCTCGCGGGAGGGCCCCATGAGCAGTTCTTC
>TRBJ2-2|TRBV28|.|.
CASSLMAGDTGELFF
TGTGCCAGCAGTTTAATGGCAGGGGACACCGGGGAGCTGTTTTTT
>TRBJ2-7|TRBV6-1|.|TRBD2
CASSLERGSYEQYF
TGTGCCAGCAGTCTCGAGCGGGGATCATACGAGCAGTACTTC
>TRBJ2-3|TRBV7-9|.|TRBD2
CASSLAGDLDTDTQYF
TGTGCCAGCAGCCTAGCGGGGGACCTTGACACAGATACGCAGTATTTT
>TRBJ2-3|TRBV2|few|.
CASSPGTGYTDTQYF
TGTGCCAGCAGCCCCGGGACTGGATACACAGATACGCAGTATTTT
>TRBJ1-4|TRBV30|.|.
CAWSGDSNEKLFF
TGTGCCTGGAGCGGGGACTCTAATGAAAAACTGTTTTTT
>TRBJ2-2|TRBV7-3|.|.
CASSPQVGGELFF
TGTGCCAGCAGCCCTCAGGTCGGCGGGGAGCTGTTTTTT
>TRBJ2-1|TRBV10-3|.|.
CAINRDGSNNEQFF
TGTGCCATCAACCGGGACGGATCCAACAATGAGCAGTTCTTC
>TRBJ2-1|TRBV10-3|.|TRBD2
CAISEHLSSGSSNEQFF
TGTGCCATCAGTGAGCACCTCTCTAGCGGGAGTAGCAATGAGCAGTTCTTC
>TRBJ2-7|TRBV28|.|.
CASSLGTTISYEQYF
TGTGCCAGCAGTTTAGGCACTACCATCTCCTACGAGCAGTACTTC
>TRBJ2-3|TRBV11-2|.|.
CASSRGPGDSTDTQYF
TGTGCCAGCAGCCGAGGCCCGGGAGACAGCACAGATACGCAGTATTTT
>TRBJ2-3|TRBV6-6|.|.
CASQIGGGSDTQYF
TGTGCCAGCCAGATCGGAGGGGGTTCGGATACGCAGTATTTT
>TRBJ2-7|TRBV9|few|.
CASSGRPGGSEQYF
TGTGCCAGCAGCGGCCGGCCGGGTGGCTCCGAGCAGTACTTC